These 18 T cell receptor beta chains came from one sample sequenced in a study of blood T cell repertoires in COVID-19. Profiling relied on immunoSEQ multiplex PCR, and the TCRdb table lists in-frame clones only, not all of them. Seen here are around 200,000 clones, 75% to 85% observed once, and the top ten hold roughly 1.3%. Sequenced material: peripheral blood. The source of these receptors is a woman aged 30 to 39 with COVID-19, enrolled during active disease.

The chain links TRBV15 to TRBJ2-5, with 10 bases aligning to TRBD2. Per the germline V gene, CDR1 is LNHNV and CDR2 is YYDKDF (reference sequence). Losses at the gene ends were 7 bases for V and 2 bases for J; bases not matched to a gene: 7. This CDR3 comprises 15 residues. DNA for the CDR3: TGTGCCACCACCCTAGCGGGAGTGTCTCAAGAGACCCAGTACTTC. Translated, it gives CATTLAGVSQETQYF.

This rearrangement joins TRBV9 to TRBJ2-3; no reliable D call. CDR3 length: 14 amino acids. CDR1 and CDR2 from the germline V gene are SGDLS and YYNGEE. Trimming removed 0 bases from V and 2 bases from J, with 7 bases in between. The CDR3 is CASSVAGYTDTQYF. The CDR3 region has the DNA TGTGCCAGCAGCGTAGCCGGTTACACAGATACGCAGTATTTT. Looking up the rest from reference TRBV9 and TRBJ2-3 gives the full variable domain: DSGVTQTPKHLITATGQRVTLRCSPRSGDLSVYWYQQSLDQGLQFLIQYYNGEERAKGNILERFSAQQFPDLHSELNLSSLELGDSALYFCASSVAGYTDTQYFGPGTRLTVL.

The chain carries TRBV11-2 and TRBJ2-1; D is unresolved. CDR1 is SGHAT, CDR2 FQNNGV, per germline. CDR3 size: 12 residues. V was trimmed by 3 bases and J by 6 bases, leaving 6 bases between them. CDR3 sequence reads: CASSLTGNEQFF. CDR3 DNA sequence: TGTGCCAGCAGCTTGACTGGCAATGAGCAGTTCTTC.

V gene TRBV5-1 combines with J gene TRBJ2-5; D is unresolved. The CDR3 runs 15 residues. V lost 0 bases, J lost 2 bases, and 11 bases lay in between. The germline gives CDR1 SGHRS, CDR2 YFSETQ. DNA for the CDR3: TGCGCCAGCAGCTTGGGAAACAGCATACAAGAGACCCAGTACTTC. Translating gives CASSLGNSIQETQYF. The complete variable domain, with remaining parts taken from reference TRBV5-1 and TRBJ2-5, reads KAGVTQTPRYLIKTRGQQVTLSCSPISGHRSVSWYQQTPGQGLQFLFEYFSETQRNKGNFPGRFSGRQFSNSRSEMNVSTLELGDSALYLCASSLGNSIQETQYFGPGTRLLVL.

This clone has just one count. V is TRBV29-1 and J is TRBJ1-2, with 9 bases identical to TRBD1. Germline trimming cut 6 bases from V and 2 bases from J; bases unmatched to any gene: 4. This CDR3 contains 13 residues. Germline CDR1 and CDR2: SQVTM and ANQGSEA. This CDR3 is CSVKGQGNYGYTF. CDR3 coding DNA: TGCAGCGTAAAGGGACAGGGCAACTATGGCTACACCTTC.

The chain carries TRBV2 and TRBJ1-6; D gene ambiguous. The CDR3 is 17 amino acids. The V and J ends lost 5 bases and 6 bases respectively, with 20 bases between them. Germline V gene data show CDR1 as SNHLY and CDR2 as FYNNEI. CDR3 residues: CASSTTSSAAPNSPLHF. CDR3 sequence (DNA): TGTGCCAGCAGTACTACCTCGTCGGCCGCACCTAATTCACCCCTCCACTTT.

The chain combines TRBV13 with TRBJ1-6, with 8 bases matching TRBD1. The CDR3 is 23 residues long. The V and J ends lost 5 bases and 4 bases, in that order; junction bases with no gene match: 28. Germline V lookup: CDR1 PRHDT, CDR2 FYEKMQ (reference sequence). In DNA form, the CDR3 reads TGTGCCAGCAGCGCGCGGACAGGGAGTGACGGCCTTCCCCCGAGGGGGTATAATTCACCCCTCCACTTT. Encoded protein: CASSARTGSDGLPPRGYNSPLHF.

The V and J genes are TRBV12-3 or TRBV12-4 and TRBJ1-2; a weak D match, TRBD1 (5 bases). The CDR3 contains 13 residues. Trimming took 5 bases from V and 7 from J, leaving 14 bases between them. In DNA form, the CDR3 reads TGTGCCAGCAGTCTGGGGCATCTCGGTGGCTACACCTTC. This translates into CASSLGHLGGYTF.

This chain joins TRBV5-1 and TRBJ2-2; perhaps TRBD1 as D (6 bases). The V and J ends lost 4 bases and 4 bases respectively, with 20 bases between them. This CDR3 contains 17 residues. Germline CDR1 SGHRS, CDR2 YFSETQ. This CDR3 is CASSPRGTGPSTGELFF. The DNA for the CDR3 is TGCGCCAGCAGCCCCCGAGGCACAGGGCCCAGCACCGGGGAGCTGTTTTTT. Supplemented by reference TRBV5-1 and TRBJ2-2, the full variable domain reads KAGVTQTPRYLIKTRGQQVTLSCSPISGHRSVSWYQQTPGQGLQFLFEYFSETQRNKGNFPGRFSGRQFSNSRSEMNVSTLELGDSALYLCASSPRGTGPSTGELFFGEGSRLTVL.

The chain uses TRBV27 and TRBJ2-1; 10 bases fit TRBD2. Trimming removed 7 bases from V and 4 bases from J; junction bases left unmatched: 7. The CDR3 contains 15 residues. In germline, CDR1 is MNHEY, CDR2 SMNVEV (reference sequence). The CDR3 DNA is TGTGCCAGCAACCGTCTAGCGGGGGCTTACAATGAGCAGTTCTTC. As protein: CASNRLAGAYNEQFF.

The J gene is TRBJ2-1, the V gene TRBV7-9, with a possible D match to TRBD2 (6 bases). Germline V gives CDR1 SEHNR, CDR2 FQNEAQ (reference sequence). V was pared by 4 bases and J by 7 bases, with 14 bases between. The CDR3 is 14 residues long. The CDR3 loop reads CASSSAGTFNEQFF. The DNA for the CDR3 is TGTGCCAGCAGCTCAGCCGGGACTTTTAATGAGCAGTTCTTC.

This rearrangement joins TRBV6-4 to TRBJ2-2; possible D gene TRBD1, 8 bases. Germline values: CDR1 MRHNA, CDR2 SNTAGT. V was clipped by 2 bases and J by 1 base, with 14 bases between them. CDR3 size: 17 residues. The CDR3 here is CASSDKGGTGNTGELFF. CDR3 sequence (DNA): TGTGCCAGCAGTGACAAGGGGGGGACAGGGAACACCGGGGAGCTGTTTTTT.

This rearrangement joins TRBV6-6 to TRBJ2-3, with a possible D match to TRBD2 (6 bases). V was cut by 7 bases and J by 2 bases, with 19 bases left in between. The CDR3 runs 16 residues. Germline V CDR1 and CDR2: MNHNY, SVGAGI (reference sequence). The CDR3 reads CASKPGGTLITDTQYF. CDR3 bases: TGTGCCAGCAAGCCGGGCGGGACCTTGATCACAGATACGCAGTATTTT.

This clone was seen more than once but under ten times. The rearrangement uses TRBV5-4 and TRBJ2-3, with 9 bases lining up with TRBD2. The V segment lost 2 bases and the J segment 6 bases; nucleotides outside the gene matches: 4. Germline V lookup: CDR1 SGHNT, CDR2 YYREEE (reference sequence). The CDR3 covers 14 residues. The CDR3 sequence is CASSLAGGGDTQYF. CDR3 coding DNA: TGTGCCAGCAGCTTAGCGGGGGGAGGGGATACGCAGTATTTT.

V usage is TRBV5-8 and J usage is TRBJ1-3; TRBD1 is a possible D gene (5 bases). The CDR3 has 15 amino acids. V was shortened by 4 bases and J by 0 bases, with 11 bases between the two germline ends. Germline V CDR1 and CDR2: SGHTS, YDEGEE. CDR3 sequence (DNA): TGTGCCAGCAGCCCGGACACCAGCTCTGGAAACACCATATATTTT. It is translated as CASSPDTSSGNTIYF.

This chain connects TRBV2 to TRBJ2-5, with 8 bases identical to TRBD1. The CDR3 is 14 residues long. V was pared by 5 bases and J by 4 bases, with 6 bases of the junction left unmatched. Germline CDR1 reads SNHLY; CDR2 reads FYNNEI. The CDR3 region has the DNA TGTGCCAGCAGTCGGGCAGGGGGCGTAGAGACCCAGTACTTC. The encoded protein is CASSRAGGVETQYF.

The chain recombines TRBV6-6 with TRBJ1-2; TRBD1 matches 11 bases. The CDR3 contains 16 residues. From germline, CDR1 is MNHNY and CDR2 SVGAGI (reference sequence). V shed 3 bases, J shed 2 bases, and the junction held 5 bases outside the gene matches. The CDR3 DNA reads TGTGCCAGCAGTTATTTCGGACAGGGGGCCAACTATGGCTACACCTTC. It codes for CASSYFGQGANYGYTF.

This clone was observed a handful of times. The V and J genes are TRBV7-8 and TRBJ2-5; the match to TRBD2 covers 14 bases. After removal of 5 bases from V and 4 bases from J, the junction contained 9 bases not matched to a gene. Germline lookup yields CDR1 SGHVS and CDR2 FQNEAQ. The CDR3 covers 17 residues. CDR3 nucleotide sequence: TGTGCCAGCAGCCCCTACCGACTAGCGGGGGGGCGAGAGACCCAGTACTTC. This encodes CASSPYRLAGGRETQYF.